The 28 T cell receptor beta chains in this list originate from one sample, sequenced in a study of T cell changes during pregnancy in multiple sclerosis. The data were produced by immunoSEQ multiplex PCR, yet TCRdb's version contains in-frame clones alone and is incomplete. The sample contains 85,000 to 90,000 clones, approximately 93% of which appear only once. The source was peripheral blood, collected after pregnancy. The receptors shown here come from a female donor in good health, enrolled as a control in a pregnancy study.

V is TRBV28 and J is TRBJ2-2, with a tentative D call TRBD2 (5 bases). This CDR3 is 13 amino acids long. Trimming left V 7 bases short and J 6 bases short, with 12 bases between. Germline assignment: CDR1 MDHEN and CDR2 SYDVKM. CDR3 coding DNA: TGTGCCAGCAACCGACGGGAACCCGGGGAGCTGTTTTTT. Translation: CASNRREPGELFF.

This CDR3 is CASSSDRRSNQPQHF. The CDR3 DNA sequence: TGTGCCAGCAGCTCGGACAGAAGGAGCAATCAGCCCCAGCATTTT. V and J are TRBV27 and TRBJ1-5; D perhaps matches TRBD1 (6 bases). Deletions cut 6 bases from V and 1 base from J, with 13 bases between. This CDR3 has 15 amino acids. Germline V lookup: CDR1 MNHEY, CDR2 SMNVEV (reference sequence).

The chain is built from TRBV5-4 and TRBJ2-1; D is unclear. Per germline, CDR1 SGHNT and CDR2 YYREEE (reference sequence). Trimming cost V 0 bases and J 4 bases, with 8 bases left between them. The CDR3 is 14 amino acids. The CDR3 sequence is CASSLARTYNEQFF. The CDR3, as DNA: TGTGCCAGCAGCTTGGCTCGAACATACAATGAGCAGTTCTTC.

The chain has TRBV7-9 and TRBJ2-3; D call uncertain. Per germline, CDR1 SEHNR and CDR2 FQNEAQ (reference sequence). V shed 3 bases and J shed 5 bases, with 3 bases lying between them. The CDR3 is 11 amino acids. CDR3 coding DNA: TGTGCCAGCAGCTTTAAAGATACGCAGTATTTT. Protein: CASSFKDTQYF. The entire variable domain, with the rest obtained from reference TRBV7-9 and TRBJ2-3, is as follows: DTGVSQNPRHKITKRGQNVTFRCDPISEHNRLYWYRQTLGQGPEFLTYFQNEAQLEKSRLLSDRFSAERPKGSFSTLEIQRTEQGDSAMYLCASSFKDTQYFGPGTRLTVL.

This chain uses TRBV28 with TRBJ2-5; perhaps TRBD2 as D (6 bases). The CDR3 sequence is 15 residues long. V was shortened by 9 bases and J by 5 bases, with 22 bases between the two germline ends. Germline V gives CDR1 MDHEN, CDR2 SYDVKM. The CDR3 bases are TGTGCCAGTAACGAGGCGGGACCCCAAAAGGAGACCCAGTACTTC. Its protein product is CASNEAGPQKETQYF.

The chain employs TRBV5-5 and TRBJ2-7; D possibly corresponds to TRBD2 (7 bases). This CDR3 has 15 residues. The V end was cut by 2 bases, the J end by 0 bases, with 12 bases between. Germline V gene sequence: CDR1 SGHKS, CDR2 YYEKEE (reference sequence). The CDR3: CASSLGGDPSYEQYF. The CDR3 coding sequence is TGTGCCAGCAGCTTAGGGGGGGACCCCTCCTACGAGCAGTACTTC. The entire variable domain, with the rest obtained from reference TRBV5-5 and TRBJ2-7, is as follows: DAGVTQSPTHLIKTRGQQVTLRCSPISGHKSVSWYQQVLGQGPQFIFQYYEKEERGRGNFPDRFSARQFPNYSSELNVNALLLGDSALYLCASSLGGDPSYEQYFGPGTRLTVT.

The chain carries TRBV27 and TRBJ2-7, with D possibly TRBD1 on 6 matching bases. Germline lookup yields CDR1 MNHEY and CDR2 SMNVEV (reference sequence). This CDR3 spans 14 amino acids. The ends were cut back, 2 bases at V and 4 bases at J, with 12 bases in the middle. The CDR3 loop reads CASSLQGMLYEQYF. DNA for the CDR3: TGTGCCAGCAGTTTACAGGGGATGTTGTACGAGCAGTACTTC.

The genes are TRBV4-1 and TRBJ1-1; no definite D call. V was cut by 1 base and J by 8 bases, with 14 bases left in between. Looked up from germline, CDR1 is MGHRA and CDR2 is YSYEKL. This CDR3 comprises 14 residues. The CDR3 sequence: CASSQVPKTGEAFF. The CDR3 nucleotides read TGCGCCAGCAGCCAAGTTCCCAAGACGGGGGAAGCTTTCTTT.

V is TRBV13 and J is TRBJ2-1, with D possibly being TRBD1 (5 bases). V was pared by 5 bases and J by 4 bases, with 9 bases between. Per the germline V gene, CDR1 is PRHDT and CDR2 is FYEKMQ (reference sequence). This CDR3 comprises 13 residues. For the CDR3, the DNA is TGTGCCAGCAGCGTCAGGGTTTACAATGAGCAGTTCTTC. This gives the protein CASSVRVYNEQFF.

The V gene is TRBV5-1, the J gene TRBJ2-1; 16 bases map to TRBD2. CDR1 is SGHRS, CDR2 YFSETQ, per germline. V dropped 0 bases and J dropped 1; count of bases not matched to a gene: 4. The CDR3 has 19 residues. DNA for the CDR3: TGCGCCAGCAGCTTGGTTGGGACTAGCGGGAGGGGATCCTACAATGAGCAGTTCTTC. Translated, it gives CASSLVGTSGRGSYNEQFF.

The rearrangement links TRBV7-8 to TRBJ2-2; the D is unclear. The CDR3 covers 13 residues. The germline V gene has CDR1 SGHVS and CDR2 FQNEAQ. Between the trimmed V and J ends, which lost 3 bases and 3 bases, there was a span of 5 bases. The CDR3 DNA sequence: TGTGCCAGCAGCTTCACACACACCGGGGAGCTGTTTTTT. Its protein product is CASSFTHTGELFF.

This chain uses TRBV2 with TRBJ2-1; TRBD1 might be the D (6 bases). With 4 bases removed from V and 3 bases from J, the gap between germline ends came to 13 bases. The CDR3 loop spans 15 amino acids. The germline V gene encodes CDR1 SNHLY and CDR2 FYNNEI. This CDR3 is CASSVSRGNYNEQFF. CDR3 bases: TGTGCCAGCAGTGTTTCCAGGGGTAACTACAATGAGCAGTTCTTC. Full variable domain (outside the CDR3, taken from reference TRBV2 and TRBJ2-1): EPEVTQTPSHQVTQMGQEVILRCVPISNHLYFYWYRQILGQKVEFLVSFYNNEISEKSEIFDDQFSVERPDGSNFTLKIRSTKLEDSAMYFCASSVSRGNYNEQFFGPGTRLTVL.

This clone came up once. V and J are TRBV30 and TRBJ2-1, with 8 bases lining up with TRBD2. V gave up 4 bases and J gave up 2 bases; unmatched junction bases: 4. CDR3 size: 14 residues. From germline, CDR1 is GTSNPN and CDR2 SVGIG (reference sequence). The CDR3 DNA is TGTGCCTGGAAAACTAGCGGCCCCTACAATGAGCAGTTCTTC. Residues: CAWKTSGPYNEQFF.

V usage is TRBV4-1 and J usage is TRBJ2-1; 11 nucleotides agree with TRBD2. This CDR3 is built from 20 residues. Trimming at V came to 6 bases and at J to 5 bases, leaving 21 bases not matched to a gene. CDR1 and CDR2 (germline): MGHRA, YSYEKL. CDR3 nucleotide sequence: TGCGCCAGCAGACACAGGGTATTGCGAACAGGGACTAGCGGTCACAATGAGCAGTTCTTC. This sequence encodes CASRHRVLRTGTSGHNEQFF.

Only a few counts were recorded for this clone. The chain is built from TRBV19 and TRBJ1-5, with D possibly TRBD1 on 5 matching bases. There are 14 residues in the CDR3. V lost 6 bases and J lost 3, with 12 bases in between. Germline CDR1 LNHDA, CDR2 SQIVND (reference sequence). CDR3 in DNA: TGTGCCAGTAGACAAAGACAGAACAATCAGCCCCAGCATTTT. This gives the protein CASRQRQNNQPQHF.

The chain couples TRBV5-6 to TRBJ2-2, with 7 bases identical to TRBD2. The ends lost 4 bases at V and 1 base at J; junction bases unmatched: 10. This CDR3 spans 17 amino acids. Germline lookup yields CDR1 SGHDT and CDR2 YYEEEE. The CDR3 DNA is TGTGCCAGCAGCCTAATTGGAGCGGGACTGAACACCGGGGAGCTGTTTTTT. Translated: CASSLIGAGLNTGELFF.

The chain uses TRBV5-1 and TRBJ2-1, with 8 bases lining up with TRBD2. V lost 7 bases and J lost 0; bases outside the gene matches: 9. Germline assignment: CDR1 SGHRS and CDR2 YFSETQ. There are 16 residues in the CDR3. CDR3 sequence: CASDIGAGGSYNEQFF. CDR3 nucleotides: TGCGCCAGCGACATCGGGGCGGGAGGCTCCTACAATGAGCAGTTCTTC.

The chain couples TRBV5-1 to TRBJ2-4, with 7 bases that match TRBD2. Germline V lookup: CDR1 SGHRS, CDR2 YFSETQ. This CDR3 contains 16 residues. Trimming removed 0 bases from V and 0 bases from J; junction bases left unmatched: 3. CDR3 region: CASSLDASGAKNIQYF. The CDR3 nucleotides are TGCGCCAGCAGCTTGGATGCTAGCGGAGCCAAAAACATTCAGTACTTC.

V and J are TRBV5-1 and TRBJ1-1, with 10 bases that match TRBD1. V shed 4 bases and J 5 bases; nucleotides not matched to a gene: 8. Germline-derived CDR1 and CDR2 are SGHRS and YFSETQ. There are 15 residues in the CDR3. CDR3 sequence reads: CASSPGDRGTTEAFF. The CDR3 DNA is TGCGCCAGCAGCCCGGGGGACAGGGGAACAACTGAAGCTTTCTTT.

J is TRBJ2-7 and V is TRBV5-1; TRBD2 matches 11 bases. Germline V gene data show CDR1 as SGHRS and CDR2 as YFSETQ. There are 14 residues in the CDR3. V was pared by 0 bases and J by 6 bases, with 2 bases of the junction left unmatched. CDR3 region: CASSLAGTSGEQYF. The CDR3 DNA reads TGCGCCAGCAGCTTGGCCGGGACTAGCGGCGAGCAGTACTTC.

V and J are TRBV5-4 and TRBJ1-2; D possibly corresponds to TRBD1 (5 bases). The V gene lost 1 base and the J gene lost 4 bases, with 11 bases spanning the gap. The length of the CDR3 is 14 residues. CDR1 and CDR2 from the germline V gene are SGHNT and YYREEE (reference sequence). The CDR3 region has the DNA TGTGCCAGCAGCTTGCCAACCGGGGGCTATGGCTACACCTTC. As protein: CASSLPTGGYGYTF.

The chain is built from TRBV28 and TRBJ2-2; maybe TRBD2 (5 bases). CDR3 length: 15 residues. V dropped 5 bases and J dropped 3 bases, with 13 bases sitting between them. Germline V gives CDR1 MDHEN, CDR2 SYDVKM. This CDR3 reads CASSPHRRDTGELFF. The CDR3 DNA sequence: TGTGCCAGCAGTCCCCACCGGCGGGACACCGGGGAGCTGTTTTTT.

The chain links TRBV6-5 to TRBJ1-1; unclear D gene. Germline CDR1 reads MNHEY; CDR2 reads SVGAGI. V was clipped by 2 bases and J by 5 bases, with 9 bases between them. CDR3 length: 13 amino acids. DNA for the CDR3: TGTGCCAGCAGTTACCCGGGGTTAACTGAAGCTTTCTTT. This codes for CASSYPGLTEAFF.

This chain links TRBV6-6 with TRBJ2-2; possible D gene TRBD2, 5 bases. The germline V gene encodes CDR1 MNHNY and CDR2 SVGAGI (reference sequence). V was shortened by 7 bases and J by 1 base, with 13 bases between the two germline ends. The length of the CDR3 is 15 residues. Here the CDR3 DNA reads TGTGCCAGCACTGGAGGTCGGAAGAACACCGGGGAGCTGTTTTTT. Its protein is CASTGGRKNTGELFF.

This clone is a singleton in its sample. This chain connects TRBV28 to TRBJ1-4; TRBD1 might be the D (5 bases). Trimming took 5 bases from V and 7 from J, leaving 17 bases between them. The length of the CDR3 is 15 residues. Germline V gene lookup returns CDR1 MDHEN and CDR2 SYDVKM. The DNA for the CDR3 is TGTGCCAGCAGTCCCCAGCCAGGGCCCCCTGAAAAACTGTTTTTT. Its protein product is CASSPQPGPPEKLFF. Combining the CDR3 with reference TRBV28 and TRBJ1-4 gives the whole variable domain DVKVTQSSRYLVKRTGEKVFLECVQDMDHENMFWYRQDPGLGLRLIYFSYDVKMKEKGDIPEGYSVSREKKERFSLILESASTNQTSMYLCASSPQPGPPEKLFFGSGTQLSVL.

The CDR3 coding sequence is TGTGCCAGTAGTATAACAGGGGAAGTCGGCAATCAGCCCCAGCATTTT. This translates into CASSITGEVGNQPQHF. This sequence joins TRBV19 and TRBJ1-5; 7 nucleotides agree with TRBD1. The germline gives CDR1 LNHDA, CDR2 SQIVND (reference sequence). The CDR3 runs 16 residues. Trimming removed 2 bases from V and 2 bases from J; junction bases left unmatched: 6.

The chain links TRBV29-1 to TRBJ2-3; 15 bases align to TRBD2. The germline CDR1 and CDR2 sequences are SQVTM and ANQGSEA. Germline trimming cut 6 bases from V and 0 bases from J; bases unmatched to any gene: 7. This CDR3 comprises 17 residues. CDR3 amino acids: CSVDGTSGRRSTDTQYF. The CDR3 coding sequence is TGCAGCGTGGATGGGACTAGCGGGAGGCGGAGCACAGATACGCAGTATTTT.

This clone was recorded a few times. The chain has TRBV6-5 and TRBJ1-1, with 7 bases lining up with TRBD1. The CDR3 contains 15 residues. Germline assignment: CDR1 MNHEY and CDR2 SVGAGI. Germline trimming cut 4 bases from V and 4 bases from J; bases unmatched to any gene: 9. In DNA, the CDR3 is TGTGCCAGCAGTTCCCCGGGGCCAGGGGGCACTGAAGCTTTCTTT. It encodes CASSSPGPGGTEAFF.